Following are 32 T cell receptor beta chains from one sample sequenced in a study of T cell responses to AZD1222 COVID-19 vaccine. Measured with immunoSEQ multiplex PCR; TCRdb has only the in-frame clones, and not every one. The data hold over 70,000 clones, with roughly nine tenths observed a single time. Here the sequenced sample was peripheral blood, taken 28 days after the second AZD1222 dose. Receptor source: an adult who received the AZD1222 COVID-19 vaccine.

The V call is TRBV7-9, the J call TRBJ2-7; TRBD1 matches at 8 bases. Germline V gene lookup returns CDR1 SEHNR and CDR2 FQNEAQ (reference sequence). The CDR3 is made up of 16 amino acids. With 6 bases clipped from V and 0 bases from J, the junction kept 10 bases outside the gene matches. CDR3 DNA: TGTGCCAGCAGATCCGACCGGACAGGGTTCTCCTACGAGCAGTACTTC. It codes for CASRSDRTGFSYEQYF.

The chain recombines TRBV7-9 with TRBJ1-5; D unclear. The CDR3 sequence is 16 residues long. Germline V gene lookup returns CDR1 SEHNR and CDR2 FQNEAQ (reference sequence). V lost 1 base to trimming and J lost 1 base, with 11 bases between them. The CDR3 reads CASSLGRGGSNQPQHF. The DNA of the CDR3 is TGTGCCAGCAGCTTAGGTCGGGGAGGAAGCAATCAGCCCCAGCATTTT.

This chain connects TRBV4-2 to TRBJ2-7; D possibly corresponds to TRBD1 (6 bases). The CDR3 covers 16 residues. Germline CDR1 LGHNA, CDR2 YNFKEQ. V dropped 0 bases and J dropped 0 bases, with 12 bases sitting between them. This CDR3 reads CASSQEQAGDSYEQYF. Written as DNA, the CDR3 is TGTGCCAGCAGCCAAGAACAGGCAGGGGACTCCTACGAGCAGTACTTC.

The count of this clone is one. The chain carries TRBV19 and TRBJ2-7; 8 bases are a match to TRBD1. Germline loops: CDR1 LNHDA, CDR2 SQIVND (reference sequence). The CDR3 sequence is 14 residues long. V was clipped by 6 bases and J by 3 bases; unmatched bases: 7. CDR3 sequence: CASSPGQDFYEQYV. The CDR3, as DNA: TGTGCCAGTAGCCCGGGACAGGACTTCTACGAGCAGTACGTC.

The CDR3 loop reads CASSYPDGYEQYV. The CDR3 bases are TGTGCCAGCAGTTACCCGGACGGATACGAGCAGTACGTC. V usage is TRBV6-6 and J usage is TRBJ2-7; no firm D call. V gave up 2 bases and J gave up 4 bases, with 9 bases separating them. The CDR3 sequence is 13 residues long. Per the germline V gene, CDR1 is MNHNY and CDR2 is SVGAGI (reference sequence).

The chain has TRBV2 and TRBJ2-4, with D unresolved. The V gene's germline CDR1 is SNHLY and CDR2 FYNNEI. Trimming removed 3 bases from V and 0 bases from J, with 6 bases in between. The CDR3 sequence is 14 residues long. The CDR3: CASSDLVAKNIQYF. For the CDR3, the DNA is TGTGCCAGCAGTGACCTCGTAGCCAAAAACATTCAGTACTTC. Together with reference TRBV2 and TRBJ2-4, the CDR3 gives the full variable domain: EPEVTQTPSHQVTQMGQEVILRCVPISNHLYFYWYRQILGQKVEFLVSFYNNEISEKSEIFDDQFSVERPDGSNFTLKIRSTKLEDSAMYFCASSDLVAKNIQYFGAGTRLSVL.

The chain couples TRBV7-3 to TRBJ2-5, with 7 bases matching TRBD1. Germline V lookup: CDR1 SGHTA, CDR2 FQGTGA. The length of the CDR3 is 14 residues. Trimming removed 1 base from V and 2 bases from J; junction bases left unmatched: 1. The CDR3 loop is CASSLRGQQETQYF. The CDR3 nucleotides are TGTGCCAGCAGCTTAAGGGGACAGCAAGAGACCCAGTACTTC.

The rearrangement links TRBV7-8 to TRBJ1-5, with D tentatively TRBD1 (6 bases). CDR1 SGHVS and CDR2 FQNEAQ come from the germline V gene. Trimming shortened V by 3 bases and J by 4 bases, and 16 bases separated the two germline ends. The CDR3 spans 16 residues. CDR3 loop: CASSFSSMGANQPQHF. Here the CDR3 DNA reads TGTGCCAGCAGCTTTTCATCAATGGGGGCAAATCAGCCCCAGCATTTT.

A few counts support this clone. The CDR3 region has the DNA TGTGCCAGCAGCTTGACCTTCGTGACTCTGAACACTGAAGCTTTCTTT. It translates to CASSLTFVTLNTEAFF. The chain has TRBV5-5 and TRBJ1-1; D not resolved. V was pared by 1 base and J by 0 bases, with 13 bases between. This CDR3 contains 16 residues. Per germline, CDR1 SGHKS and CDR2 YYEKEE (reference sequence).

The chain has TRBV6-5 and TRBJ2-7, with TRBD1 identical over 7 bases. Germline V gene sequence: CDR1 MNHEY, CDR2 SVGAGI. J lost 5 bases, V lost 0 bases, and 4 bases had no gene match. This CDR3 comprises 14 residues. The CDR3 loop reads CASSYSGGYHEQYF. CDR3 DNA sequence: TGTGCCAGCAGTTACTCAGGGGGCTACCACGAGCAGTACTTC.

The chain has TRBV25-1 and TRBJ2-5; no clear D. Germline-derived CDR1 and CDR2 are MGHDK and SYGVNS. Trimming removed 6 bases at V and 0 bases at J, with 11 bases between. The length of the CDR3 is 14 residues. In DNA form, the CDR3 reads TGTGCCAGCAGGGGCCGAGTATACCAAGAGACCCAGTACTTC. It yields the protein CASRGRVYQETQYF.

The chain recombines TRBV28 with TRBJ1-1, with unresolved D. CDR1 is MDHEN, CDR2 SYDVKM, per germline. V was clipped by 3 bases and J by 5 bases, with 13 bases between them. The CDR3 has 14 amino acids. CDR3 region: CASSFLNMRTEAFF. Here the CDR3 DNA reads TGTGCCAGCAGTTTTCTGAATATGAGAACTGAAGCTTTCTTT.

The CDR3 loop reads CASSQVYSLASVYEQYV. The CDR3 nucleotides read TGCGCCAGCAGCCAAGTTTATTCGCTAGCCTCTGTCTACGAGCAGTACGTC. The V and J genes are TRBV4-1 and TRBJ2-7; perhaps TRBD2 as D (5 bases). Germline assignment: CDR1 MGHRA and CDR2 YSYEKL. The V and J ends lost 1 base and 3 bases respectively, with 19 bases between them. This CDR3 spans 17 amino acids.

The chain is built from TRBV5-6 and TRBJ1-1; perhaps TRBD1 as D (6 bases). The germline gives CDR1 SGHDT, CDR2 YYEEEE. CDR3 length: 13 amino acids. V was pared by 0 bases and J by 8 bases, with 11 bases between. CDR3 sequence (DNA): TGTGCCAGCAGCTTGGATGGGGGCTTGGAAGCTTTCTTT. Protein product: CASSLDGGLEAFF.

J is TRBJ1-2 and V is TRBV5-6; 8 bases fit TRBD1. This CDR3 contains 16 residues. V was pared by 4 bases and J by 4 bases, with 12 bases of the junction left unmatched. From germline, CDR1 is SGHDT and CDR2 YYEEEE. The CDR3 DNA reads as TGTGCCAGCAGCACCGGGGACAGGACGTTCTTCTATGGCTACACCTTC. Translating gives CASSTGDRTFFYGYTF.

This clone has a single count. This sequence joins TRBV2 and TRBJ1-1, with no clear D. CDR3 length: 12 amino acids. CDR1 is SNHLY and CDR2 is FYNNEI in the germline V gene. The V end was cut by 5 bases, the J end by 1 base, with 5 bases between. CDR3 loop: CASSPENTEAFF. The CDR3 bases are TGTGCCAGCAGTCCGGAGAACACTGAAGCTTTCTTT. Complete variable domain (other parts from reference TRBV2 and TRBJ1-1): EPEVTQTPSHQVTQMGQEVILRCVPISNHLYFYWYRQILGQKVEFLVSFYNNEISEKSEIFDDQFSVERPDGSNFTLKIRSTKLEDSAMYFCASSPENTEAFFGQGTRLTVV.

The rearrangement uses TRBV10-3 and TRBJ2-7, with 9 positions matching TRBD1. The CDR3 totals 13 residues. Germline V lookup: CDR1 ENHRY, CDR2 SYGVKD. The V segment lost 4 bases and the J segment 2 bases; nucleotides outside the gene matches: 0. The CDR3 DNA reads TGTGCCATCAGTGGGACAGGGGCCTACGAGCAGTACTTC. It encodes CAISGTGAYEQYF.

CDR3 sequence reads: CATSRDSVGGYTF. CDR3 in DNA: TGTGCCACCAGCAGAGATAGTGTAGGTGGCTACACCTTC. The chain carries TRBV15 and TRBJ1-2; D not resolved. The CDR3 sequence is 13 residues long. The germline V gene has CDR1 LNHNV and CDR2 YYDKDF (reference sequence). The germline V and J ends were trimmed by 0 bases and 7 bases, with 9 bases remaining between them.

The chain has TRBV7-9 and TRBJ2-5; the D is unclear. V lost 6 bases, J lost 5 bases, and 16 bases lay in between. From germline, CDR1 is SEHNR and CDR2 FQNEAQ (reference sequence). This CDR3 region has 14 residues. The CDR3 is CASSLDDWVETQYF. In nucleotides, the CDR3 is TGTGCCAGCAGTCTAGACGACTGGGTGGAGACCCAGTACTTC.

The chain links TRBV10-3 to TRBJ1-3, with 8 bases lining up with TRBD1. Germline lookup yields CDR1 ENHRY and CDR2 SYGVKD. V dropped 3 bases and J dropped 2; count of bases not matched to a gene: 6. This CDR3 region has 16 residues. The CDR3 is CAISDPGTGPGNTIYF. The DNA of the CDR3 is TGTGCCATCAGTGACCCCGGGACAGGACCTGGAAACACCATATATTTT.

This chain uses TRBV7-9 with TRBJ1-4; D remains unclear. The germline V gene encodes CDR1 SEHNR and CDR2 FQNEAQ (reference sequence). CDR3 size: 15 residues. V shed 2 bases and J shed 1 base, with 8 bases lying between them. The chain's CDR3 is CASSLFVRTNEKLFF. CDR3 in DNA: TGTGCCAGCAGCTTATTTGTCCGAACTAATGAAAAACTGTTTTTT.

The chain joins TRBV11-2 to TRBJ2-6; 8 bases align to TRBD1. V was pared by 2 bases and J by 3 bases, with 12 bases of the junction left unmatched. Germline V gives CDR1 SGHAT, CDR2 FQNNGV. This CDR3 contains 19 residues. CDR3 sequence: CASSLLFGQGASGANVLTF. The CDR3 DNA is TGTGCCAGCAGCTTACTCTTTGGTCAGGGGGCGAGTGGGGCCAACGTCCTGACTTTC.

This clone is a singleton in its sample. The rearrangement uses TRBV7-9 and TRBJ2-7, with TRBD1 matching over 7 bases. This CDR3 is built from 15 residues. The V and J ends lost 5 bases and 6 bases, in that order; junction bases with no gene match: 13. The germline CDR1 and CDR2 sequences are SEHNR and FQNEAQ (reference sequence). DNA for the CDR3: TGTGCCAGCAGCCCGGACAGGCTCCATCCCCTCGAGCAGTACTTC. Residues: CASSPDRLHPLEQYF.

V and J are TRBV27 and TRBJ2-2; 10 bases align to TRBD2. Germline CDR1 reads MNHEY; CDR2 reads SMNVEV (reference sequence). CDR3 length: 15 residues. Losses at the gene ends were 8 bases for V and 4 bases for J; bases not matched to a gene: 7. In nucleotides, the CDR3 is TGTGCCAGCGGAAAACTAGCGGGGTCCACCGGGGAGCTGTTTTTT. Its translation is CASGKLAGSTGELFF.

The rearrangement links TRBV27 to TRBJ2-7, with D hard to call. The CDR3 is made up of 16 amino acids. Between the trimmed V and J ends, which lost 5 bases and 4 bases, there was a span of 21 bases. The V gene's germline CDR1 is MNHEY and CDR2 SMNVEV (reference sequence). In DNA, the CDR3 is TGTGCCAGCAGTCCCGACTCCGCCATCGCCCTTTACGAGCAGTACTTC. Translation: CASSPDSAIALYEQYF.

V usage is TRBV11-2 and J usage is TRBJ2-1; weak D call: TRBD1 (5 bases). V lost 0 bases, J lost 0 bases, and 9 bases lay in between. There are 16 residues in the CDR3. CDR1 is SGHAT and CDR2 is FQNNGV in the germline V gene. For the CDR3, the DNA is TGTGCCAGCAGCTTAGATCCAGACAGCTCCTACAATGAGCAGTTCTTC. Translation gives CASSLDPDSSYNEQFF.

The genes are TRBV6-5 and TRBJ2-5, with no clear D. Germline-derived CDR1 and CDR2 are MNHEY and SVGAGI. Trimming pared 2 bases from V and 2 bases from J, leaving 6 bases between. CDR3 length: 13 residues. CDR3 bases: TGTGCCAGCAGTTACAGCTCACAAGAGACCCAGTACTTC. This translates into CASSYSSQETQYF.

The rearrangement joins TRBV19 to TRBJ1-5; D gene unclear. From germline, CDR1 is LNHDA and CDR2 SQIVND (reference sequence). CDR3 length: 13 amino acids. The V end was cut by 3 bases, the J end by 9 bases, with 12 bases between. The CDR3 region is CASSIAAGRPQHF. In DNA, the CDR3 is TGTGCCAGTAGTATCGCGGCGGGAAGGCCCCAGCATTTT.

The J gene is TRBJ2-5, the V gene TRBV10-3, with D tentatively TRBD2 (6 bases). V was pared by 2 bases and J by 1 base, with 8 bases between. Germline assignment: CDR1 ENHRY and CDR2 SYGVKD. There are 14 residues in the CDR3. In nucleotides, the CDR3 is TGTGCCATCAGTGAGCGGGGGACCCAAGAGACCCAGTACTTC. Protein sequence: CAISERGTQETQYF.

V and J are TRBV7-2 and TRBJ1-2; D perhaps matches TRBD1 (6 bases). The CDR3 sequence is 14 residues long. Trimming cost V 4 bases and J 6 bases, with 15 bases left between them. Germline CDR1 and CDR2: SGHTA and FQGNSA. This chain's CDR3 is CASSSRRGSNGYTF. CDR3 DNA sequence: TGTGCCAGCAGCTCCCGCAGGGGATCAAATGGCTACACCTTC.

The CDR3 is CASSVSGPAGANVLTF. CDR3 sequence (DNA): TGTGCCAGCAGCGTCTCCGGCCCGGCGGGGGCCAACGTCCTGACTTTC. V usage is TRBV9 and J usage is TRBJ2-6; D gene uncertain. The germline V gene encodes CDR1 SGDLS and CDR2 YYNGEE. V was shortened by 2 bases and J by 4 bases, with 13 bases between the two germline ends. The CDR3 loop spans 16 amino acids. Full variable domain (outside the CDR3, taken from reference TRBV9 and TRBJ2-6): DSGVTQTPKHLITATGQRVTLRCSPRSGDLSVYWYQQSLDQGLQFLIQYYNGEERAKGNILERFSAQQFPDLHSELNLSSLELGDSALYFCASSVSGPAGANVLTFGAGSRLTVL.

The chain combines TRBV25-1 with TRBJ1-4; 9 nucleotides align to TRBD1. Losses at the gene ends were 5 bases for V and 4 bases for J; bases not matched to a gene: 11. CDR3 length: 17 amino acids. Looked up from germline, CDR1 is MGHDK and CDR2 is SYGVNS. The CDR3 sequence: CASSLFEGQGLNEKLFF. DNA for the CDR3: TGTGCCAGCAGTCTGTTTGAGGGACAGGGTCTTAATGAAAAACTGTTTTTT.